Only a few counts were recorded for the clone carrying this T cell receptor (beta chain). The sample belongs to a study of CD8+CD57+ T cells in acquired aplastic anemia. Study overall: CD4+ reads averaged roughly 11 million in healthy donors.

Between the trimmed V and J ends, which lost 4 bases and 4 bases, there was a span of 14 bases. The CDR3 extends over 14 amino acids. Looked up from germline, CDR1 is SGHDT and CDR2 is YYEEEE. According to the study, genomic DNA was the template for TCR beta VDJ and CDR3 profiling. TCRdb processed the reads anew with MiXCR; each CDR3 protein has one entry. Among 150,000 or so distinct CDR3 sequences listed, about 60% were seen once. Sequences were obtained from sorted CD4+, CD8+, or CD8+CD57+ T cells (not recorded which) from PBMCs. This receptor was obtained from a human donor in good health. The chain links TRBV5-6 to TRBJ1-2; no clear D gene. As DNA, the CDR3 is TGTGCCAGCAGCCCAGACGGACCGAGCTATGGCTACACCTTC. It is translated as CASSPDGPSYGYTF.